This T cell receptor beta chain was identified in a study of cytomegalovirus exposure and HLA in healthy donors. For the study at large: Early released data had tens of millions of unique TCRs, all coming from HLA-typed donors.

General observations from the study: Most CMV-associated TCR beta chains were later found to appear HLA-restricted. A later analysis found common viral pathogens apparently linked to several of the most significant clusters.

The V end was cut by 4 bases, the J end by 2 bases, with 17 bases between. CDR1 and CDR2 from the germline V gene are LGHNA and YSLEER. CDR3 length: 17 amino acids. A remark on this clone: Its antigen is not known.

PCR used 60 Vbeta primers and 13 Jbeta primers. The method was immunoSEQ multiplex PCR; TCRdb's version includes in-frame clones alone and lacks a portion of them. The sample carries fewer than 95,000 clones, around three quarters recorded once. This TCR derives from a man aged 30 to 39 in good health and CMV-seronegative. The V call is TRBV4-3, the J call TRBJ1-4, with unresolved D. Sequenced: PBMCs. The CDR3, as DNA: TGCGCCAGCAGCCCAACCCCTGGGCCGGTGACTAATGAAAAACTGTTTTTT. Translation: CASSPTPGPVTNEKLFF.